This TCR beta chain is drawn from a study of blood T cell repertoires in COVID-19. Looking at the study overall: Donors in the United States, Italy and Spain gave samples during acute or convalescent COVID-19. Sources were T cells, B-cell-depleted T cells, or PBMCs; the material itself was cDNA or gDNA.

The CDR3 is 14 residues long. V was clipped by 6 bases and J by 1 base; unmatched bases: 6. Germline V gene data show CDR1 as SNHLY and CDR2 as FYNNEI. Under the authors' procedure: The assay estimated nucleated cells by amplifying reference gene primers. Method: immunoSEQ multiplex PCR; TCRdb's copy keeps in-frame clones and lacks some. That table is the source of V, J and clone size, and D and trimming were worked out from the DNA. Seen here are approximately 230,000 clones, around four fifths observed once, and the top ten hold just under 20%. V gene TRBV2 combines with J gene TRBJ2-7, with 7 bases aligning to TRBD1. The sample taken for sequencing was peripheral blood. This clonotype was obtained from a man younger than 45 with active or convalescent COVID-19. Written as DNA, the CDR3 is TGTGCCAGCAGCCCACAGGGGTTTTCCTACGAGCAGTACTTC. This translates into CASSPQGFSYEQYF.